This TCR beta chain was sequenced for a study of CD8+ T cells in alopecia areata. Sequencing templates came from extracted RNA that was reverse transcribed into cDNA. The data were produced by immunoSEQ multiplex PCR, yet TCRdb's version contains in-frame clones alone and is incomplete. Counted here are about 100,000 clones, around 59% occurring once; the ten biggest clones make up 20% to 25%. This CDR3 is built from 15 residues. V dropped 8 bases and J dropped 1 base, with 17 bases sitting between them. Germline V gives CDR1 MNHNS, CDR2 SASEGT. The specimen was CD8+ T cells sorted from blood. This receptor was obtained from a human donor in good health. The chain joins TRBV6-1 to TRBJ1-2; weak D call: TRBD1 (6 bases). CDR3 sequence reads: CASGDPGHFNYGYTF. CDR3 coding DNA: TGTGCCAGCGGAGACCCGGGACACTTTAACTATGGCTACACCTTC.